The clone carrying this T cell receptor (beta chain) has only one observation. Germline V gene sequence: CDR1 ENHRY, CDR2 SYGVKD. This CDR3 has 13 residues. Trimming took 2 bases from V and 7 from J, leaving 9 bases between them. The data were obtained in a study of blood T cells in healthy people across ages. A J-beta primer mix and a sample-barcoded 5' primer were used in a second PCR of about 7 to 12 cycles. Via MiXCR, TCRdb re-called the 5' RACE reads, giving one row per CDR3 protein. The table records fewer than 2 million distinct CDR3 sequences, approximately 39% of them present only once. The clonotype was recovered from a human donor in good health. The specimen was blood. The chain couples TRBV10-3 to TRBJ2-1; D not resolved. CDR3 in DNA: TGTGCCATCAGTGAGGACCTGGGGAATGAGCAGTTCTTC. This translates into CAISEDLGNEQFF.